These 27 T cell receptor beta chains were all obtained from the same sample, sequenced in a study of shared clonotypes between healthy human individuals. The table came from immunoSEQ multiplex PCR; TCRdb's copy has only in-frame clones and leaves some out. The table has roughly 2.2 million clones, over 85% seen once. Specimen: naive CD4+ T cells from PBMCs. The subset is: CD45RA+ positively selected. The receptor set was obtained from a man aged 18-30 years in good health. Some clones in this sample may be carry-over from other donors' samples.

The chain uses TRBV25-1 and TRBJ2-5, with unresolved D. V lost 6 bases to trimming and J lost 7 bases, with 12 bases between them. The CDR3 is made up of 12 amino acids. CDR1 and CDR2 (germline): MGHDK, SYGVNS. CDR3 bases: TGTGCCAGCAGGCTCGGGTTTGGGACCCAGTACTTC. Translating it yields CASRLGFGTQYF.

In the case of this clone: Other DNA variants within this sample encode the same CDR3. The V gene is TRBV5-1, the J gene TRBJ1-4; D is perhaps TRBD1 (5 bases). Germline lookup yields CDR1 SGHRS and CDR2 YFSETQ. The CDR3 consists of 14 residues. Trimming removed 1 base from V and 7 bases from J, with 11 bases in between. The CDR3 sequence is CASSLSGTAEKLFF. CDR3 sequence (DNA): TGCGCCAGCAGCTTGAGTGGGACGGCTGAAAAACTGTTTTTT.

V and J are TRBV2 and TRBJ2-2; D call uncertain. The CDR3 consists of 13 residues. Germline V gene lookup returns CDR1 SNHLY and CDR2 FYNNEI. The V and J ends lost 4 bases and 6 bases respectively, with 9 bases between them. CDR3 in DNA: TGTGCCAGCAGTGTGGCGTGGGCCGGGGAGCTGTTTTTT. Translating it yields CASSVAWAGELFF.

The chain recombines TRBV7-3 with TRBJ2-1; D is uncertain. CDR1 and CDR2 from the germline V gene are SGHTA and FQGTGA. This CDR3 is built from 15 residues. Trimming removed 4 bases at V and 4 bases at J, with 14 bases between. CDR3 nucleotides: TGTGCCAGCAGCTCCGGATTTGCGAGTTACAATGAGCAGTTCTTC. It translates to CASSSGFASYNEQFF. Full variable domain (remainder filled in from reference TRBV7-3 and TRBJ2-1): GAGVSQTPSNKVTEKGKYVELRCDPISGHTALYWYRQSLGQGPEFLIYFQGTGAADDSGLPNDRFFAVRPEGSVSTLKIQRTERGDSAVYLCASSSGFASYNEQFFGPGTRLTVL.

This chain connects TRBV27 to TRBJ1-2, with 8 nucleotides matching TRBD1. The CDR3 sequence is 16 residues long. V lost 2 bases to trimming and J lost 4 bases; unmatched junction nucleotides: 9. CDR1 is MNHEY and CDR2 is SMNVEV in the germline V gene (reference sequence). The DNA of the CDR3 is TGTGCCAGCAGTTTAGTGGGACAGGCCTACCTCTATGGCTACACCTTC. As protein: CASSLVGQAYLYGYTF.

The V and J genes are TRBV27 and TRBJ2-2, with D possibly TRBD2 on 5 matching bases. The CDR3 is 13 residues long. The germline V and J ends were trimmed by 3 bases and 3 bases, with 5 bases remaining between them. Germline V gene data show CDR1 as MNHEY and CDR2 as SMNVEV (reference sequence). CDR3 DNA: TGTGCCAGCAGTTTCGGGGACACCGGGGAGCTGTTTTTT. Translated, it gives CASSFGDTGELFF.

This clone has just one count. The CDR3 coding sequence is TGTGCCAGCAGCTTGGAGCTAGGCTCGAACACCGGGGAGCTGTTTTTT. Translation: CASSLELGSNTGELFF. The chain employs TRBV5-8 and TRBJ2-2, with D hard to call. Germline V CDR1 and CDR2: SGHTS, YDEGEE. Trimming left V 0 bases short and J 0 bases short, with 9 bases between. The CDR3 is 16 amino acids.

The chain uses TRBV6-5 and TRBJ2-2, with D possibly matching TRBD2 (5 bases). V was clipped by 6 bases and J by 7 bases, with 12 bases between them. Germline V gives CDR1 MNHEY, CDR2 SVGAGI. The CDR3 runs to 13 residues. CDR3 residues: CASSRLPSGELFF. The CDR3 DNA is TGTGCCAGCAGCCGACTACCGAGCGGGGAGCTGTTTTTT.

The V and J genes are TRBV6-6 and TRBJ1-2; TRBD1 matches at 9 bases. Germline CDR1 MNHNY, CDR2 SVGAGI (reference sequence). The CDR3 contains 16 residues. The V and J ends lost 4 bases and 4 bases, in that order; junction bases with no gene match: 10. CDR3 bases: TGTGCCAGCAGTTCCGGGACAGGGAGAGGAGGCTATGGCTACACCTTC. This sequence encodes CASSSGTGRGGYGYTF.

The rearrangement links TRBV30 to TRBJ1-2; tentatively, D is TRBD1 (5 bases). Trimming pared 0 bases from V and 6 bases from J, leaving 17 bases between. CDR1 GTSNPN and CDR2 SVGIG come from the germline V gene (reference sequence). The CDR3 is 15 amino acids. CDR3 loop: CAWSVTRGEAHGYTF. As DNA, the CDR3 is TGTGCCTGGAGTGTAACCCGGGGGGAGGCCCATGGCTACACCTTC.

The chain has TRBV18 and TRBJ1-4; possibly TRBD1 for D (6 bases). From germline, CDR1 is KGHSH and CDR2 LQKENI. Deletions cut 3 bases from V and 10 bases from J, with 21 bases between. The CDR3 has 16 residues. The CDR3 protein is CASSPQDMPKGGKLFF. In nucleotides, the CDR3 is TGTGCCAGCTCACCCCAGGACATGCCTAAAGGGGGAAAACTGTTTTTT.

The chain is built from TRBV5-1 and TRBJ1-2, with D unclear. The CDR3 has 14 residues. The ends were cut back, 0 bases at V and 4 bases at J, with 10 bases in the middle. CDR1 and CDR2 from the germline V gene are SGHRS and YFSETQ. DNA of the CDR3: TGCGCCAGCAGCTTGGCGGTCTCAGGCTATGGCTACACCTTC. Translating gives CASSLAVSGYGYTF.

CDR3: CASSPFQTSGRAGDEQYF. Here the CDR3 DNA reads TGTGCCAGCTCACCATTTCAGACTAGCGGGAGGGCCGGGGACGAGCAGTACTTC. The rearrangement joins TRBV18 to TRBJ2-7; 14 positions match TRBD2. CDR1 is KGHSH, CDR2 LQKENI, per germline. The CDR3 is made up of 18 amino acids. After removal of 2 bases from V and 5 bases from J, the junction contained 11 bases not matched to a gene.

The V gene is TRBV9, the J gene TRBJ2-7; D remains ambiguous. V lost 4 bases, J lost 6 bases, and 11 bases lay in between. The germline V gene has CDR1 SGDLS and CDR2 YYNGEE. CDR3 length: 12 residues. The CDR3 DNA reads as TGTGCCAGCAGCCAAGGCTCCAGCGAGCAGTACTTC. Its protein product is CASSQGSSEQYF.

The V and J genes are TRBV19 and TRBJ1-5, with 7 nucleotides matching TRBD1. CDR3 length equals 15 residues. J was trimmed by 2 bases and V by 5 bases; bases with no gene match: 6. Per germline, CDR1 LNHDA and CDR2 SQIVND (reference sequence). The CDR3 spells CASSSRQGGNQPQHF. CDR3 nucleotide sequence: TGTGCCAGTAGTTCCCGACAGGGTGGCAATCAGCCCCAGCATTTT.

The chain combines TRBV4-1 with TRBJ2-2, with D maybe TRBD1 (6 bases). Germline CDR1 reads MGHRA; CDR2 reads YSYEKL. Deletions cut 0 bases from V and 1 base from J, with 9 bases between. The CDR3 contains 16 residues. CDR3 protein: CASSQDPGQNTGELFF. DNA of the CDR3: TGCGCCAGCAGCCAAGATCCGGGACAGAACACCGGGGAGCTGTTTTTT.

The chain joins TRBV28 to TRBJ2-6; D perhaps matches TRBD1 (5 bases). V lost 1 base and J lost 2, with 6 bases in between. Per the germline V gene, CDR1 is MDHEN and CDR2 is SYDVKM. The CDR3 extends over 15 amino acids. CDR3 in DNA: TGTGCCAGCAGTTTATCCAGGGCTGGGGCCAACGTCCTGACTTTC. This translates into CASSLSRAGANVLTF.

The rearrangement uses TRBV11-2 and TRBJ1-1; D possibly corresponds to TRBD1 (5 bases). CDR3 length: 15 amino acids. V lost 1 base and J 1 base, leaving 10 bases between the germline ends. CDR1 is SGHAT and CDR2 is FQNNGV in the germline V gene. This CDR3 is CASSLVTGPNTEAFF. The CDR3 nucleotides are TGTGCCAGCAGCTTAGTAACAGGACCGAACACTGAAGCTTTCTTT. Full variable domain (missing parts from reference TRBV11-2 and TRBJ1-1): EAGVAQSPRYKIIEKRQSVAFWCNPISGHATLYWYQQILGQGPKLLIQFQNNGVVDDSQLPKDRFSAERLKGVDSTLKIQPAKLEDSAVYLCASSLVTGPNTEAFFGQGTRLTVV.

The rearrangement joins TRBV19 to TRBJ2-2; 7 positions agree with TRBD1. The CDR3 totals 16 residues. Germline CDR1 is LNHDA and CDR2 is SQIVND (reference sequence). J gave up 1 base and V 2 bases, and 4 bases lay outside the gene matches. For the CDR3, the DNA is TGTGCCAGTAGTATACTCCGGGACAGGAACACCGGGGAGCTGTTTTTT. Translation gives CASSILRDRNTGELFF.

This rearrangement joins TRBV28 to TRBJ1-6; D gene ambiguous. CDR1 MDHEN and CDR2 SYDVKM come from the germline V gene. The CDR3 contains 12 residues. Trimming cost V 6 bases and J 5 bases, with 5 bases left between them. The CDR3: CASSQNNSPLHF. CDR3 nucleotides: TGTGCCAGCAGCCAAAATAATTCACCCCTCCACTTT.

The CDR3 reads CASTSRRRDNEQFF. The CDR3 bases are TGTGCCAGCACCTCCCGCCGCCGAGACAATGAGCAGTTCTTC. This chain joins TRBV28 and TRBJ2-1; the D is unclear. There are 14 residues in the CDR3. V was clipped by 7 bases and J by 5 bases, with 15 bases between them. Germline V gene lookup returns CDR1 MDHEN and CDR2 SYDVKM.

A note on this clone: Distinct nucleotide sequences in the sample also encode this CDR3. The chain recombines TRBV30 with TRBJ1-2; D is uncertain. Trimming cost V 5 bases and J 8 bases, with 18 bases left between them. This CDR3 is 13 amino acids long. Germline CDR1 reads GTSNPN; CDR2 reads SVGIG (reference sequence). The CDR3 loop is CAWSSQQSGGYTF. DNA for the CDR3: TGTGCCTGGTCGAGCCAGCAGTCGGGCGGCTACACCTTC.

The genes are TRBV4-1 and TRBJ2-3; 7 bases align to TRBD2. Germline-derived CDR1 and CDR2 are MGHRA and YSYEKL. CDR3 size: 16 residues. J was trimmed by 0 bases and V by 4 bases; bases with no gene match: 7. DNA of the CDR3: TGCGCCAGCAGCCTCCTAGCGGCCCTTAGCACAGATACGCAGTATTTT. This codes for CASSLLAALSTDTQYF.

As for this clone: Within the sample, other DNA sequences also encode this same CDR3. The chain links TRBV9 to TRBJ2-1, with D possibly called TRBD1 or TRBD2 (5 bases each). The CDR3 loop spans 13 amino acids. Trimming pared 2 bases from V and 4 bases from J, leaving 7 bases between. The germline CDR1 and CDR2 sequences are SGDLS and YYNGEE. The CDR3 loop is CASSVGTYNEQFF. The CDR3 DNA is TGTGCCAGCAGCGTCGGGACGTACAATGAGCAGTTCTTC. Full variable domain (outside the CDR3, taken from reference TRBV9 and TRBJ2-1): DSGVTQTPKHLITATGQRVTLRCSPRSGDLSVYWYQQSLDQGLQFLIQYYNGEERAKGNILERFSAQQFPDLHSELNLSSLELGDSALYFCASSVGTYNEQFFGPGTRLTVL.

This sequence joins TRBV18 and TRBJ1-2, with D unresolved. This CDR3 comprises 14 residues. Germline V gives CDR1 KGHSH, CDR2 LQKENI. Trimming cost V 0 bases and J 4 bases, with 9 bases left between them. CDR3 nucleotide sequence: TGTGCCAGCTCACCACCTGCGCTTCCCTATGGCTACACCTTC. Translated: CASSPPALPYGYTF.

The chain combines TRBV27 with TRBJ2-5; D remains unclear. Trimming took off 2 bases at V and 5 bases at J, with 18 bases between the two ends. This CDR3 comprises 16 residues. Germline-derived CDR1 and CDR2 are MNHEY and SMNVEV (reference sequence). Here the CDR3 reads CASSLSSNRPRETQYF. The DNA of the CDR3 is TGTGCCAGCAGTTTAAGTTCCAACCGACCCCGGGAGACCCAGTACTTC.

In the case of this clone: At the DNA level, this CDR3 is encoded by other sequences in the same sample as well. The V gene is TRBV2, the J gene TRBJ2-1, with D maybe TRBD2 (5 bases). CDR1 is SNHLY, CDR2 FYNNEI, per germline. The ends were cut back, 2 bases at V and 0 bases at J, with 8 bases in the middle. The CDR3 length is 15 residues. As DNA, the CDR3 is TGTGCCAGCAGTGAATCGGGGAGCTCCTACAATGAGCAGTTCTTC. Protein product: CASSESGSSYNEQFF.